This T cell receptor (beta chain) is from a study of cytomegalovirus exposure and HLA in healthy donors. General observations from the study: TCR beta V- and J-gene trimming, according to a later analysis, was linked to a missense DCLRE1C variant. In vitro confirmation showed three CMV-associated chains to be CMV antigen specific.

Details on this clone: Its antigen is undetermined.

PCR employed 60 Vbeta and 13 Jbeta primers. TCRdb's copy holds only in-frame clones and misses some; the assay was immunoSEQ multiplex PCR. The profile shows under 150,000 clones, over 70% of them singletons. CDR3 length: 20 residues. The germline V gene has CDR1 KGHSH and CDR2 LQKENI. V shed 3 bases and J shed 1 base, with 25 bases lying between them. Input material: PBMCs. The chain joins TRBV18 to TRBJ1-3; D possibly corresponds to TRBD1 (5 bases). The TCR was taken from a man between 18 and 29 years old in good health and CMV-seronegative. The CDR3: CASSPDRWTPIIGSGNTIYF. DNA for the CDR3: TGTGCCAGCTCACCGGACCGTTGGACACCGATAATAGGATCTGGAAACACCATATATTTT. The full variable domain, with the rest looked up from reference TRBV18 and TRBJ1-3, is NAGVMQNPRHLVRRRGQEARLRCSPMKGHSHVYWYRQLPEEGLKFMVYLQKENIIDESGMPKERFSAEFPKEGPSILRIQQVVRGDSAAYFCASSPDRWTPIIGSGNTIYFGEGSWLTVV.